The clone carrying this TCR beta chain was picked up many times. The CDR3 spans 14 residues. The V gene end was trimmed by 6 bases and the J gene end by 6 bases; junction bases not matched to a gene: 8. A single record per CDR3 protein comes from TCRdb applying MiXCR to the 5' RACE reads. The repertoire holds roughly 36,000 distinct CDR3 sequences, approximately 5% seen once, with 10% to 15% in the top ten. This sample was included in a study of early T cells in non-severe SARS-CoV-2 infection. Overall study context: Bulk RNA isolated from unsorted whole blood underwent sequencing; chains were not paired.

J is TRBJ2-3 and V is TRBV12-3 or TRBV12-4, with TRBD2 matching over 8 bases. The receptor was isolated from an adult who was a healthcare worker with PCR-confirmed SARS-CoV-2 infection or an uninfected control (not recorded which). The sample taken for sequencing was whole blood. The CDR3 protein is CASRAGERSDTQYF. The CDR3 nucleotides are TGTGCCAGCAGAGCGGGGGAGCGGAGTGATACGCAGTATTTT.